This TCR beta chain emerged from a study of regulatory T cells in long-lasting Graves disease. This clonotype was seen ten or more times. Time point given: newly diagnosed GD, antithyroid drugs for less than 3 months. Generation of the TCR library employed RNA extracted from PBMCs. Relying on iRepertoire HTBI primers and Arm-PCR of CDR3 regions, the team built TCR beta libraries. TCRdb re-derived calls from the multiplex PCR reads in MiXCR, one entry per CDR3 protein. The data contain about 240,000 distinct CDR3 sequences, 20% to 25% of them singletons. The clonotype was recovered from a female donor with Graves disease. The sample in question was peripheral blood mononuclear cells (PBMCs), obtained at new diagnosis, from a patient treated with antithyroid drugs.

The CDR3 sequence is CAIGRGASGSSYNEQFF. CDR3 coding DNA: TGTGCCATCGGGAGAGGAGCTAGCGGGAGCTCCTACAATGAGCAGTTCTTC. The gene calls are TRBV10-3 and TRBJ2-1; 10 bases map to TRBD2. J gave up 0 bases and V 8 bases, and 10 bases lay outside the gene matches. CDR1 and CDR2 from the germline V gene are ENHRY and SYGVKD. The CDR3 is made up of 17 amino acids.